The rows below give T cell receptor beta chains drawn from one sample of a study of cytomegalovirus exposure and HLA in healthy donors. Sequencing used immunoSEQ multiplex PCR; TCRdb keeps in-frame clones, though not all of them. The sample has about 210,000 clones, approximately 77% seen once. Sequencing was performed on PBMCs. These receptors originate from a middle-aged man in good health and CMV-seropositive. Each CDR3 is given with its conserved first and last residue. A D gene is named only where the DNA matches it firmly. The size of a clone is reported for some rows only, either as once, few or many, or as a class for expanded clones.

few	TRBV27	.	TRBJ2-1	CASSSRRTGHSYNEQFF	TGTGCCAGCAGTTCCCGCCGGACGGGACACTCCTACAATGAGCAGTTCTTC
few	TRBV11-2	.	TRBJ2-7	CASSLQGYIYEQYF	TGTGCCAGCAGCTTACAGGGCTATATCTACGAGCAGTACTTC
.	TRBV11-2	.	TRBJ2-5	CASSSDRQETQYF	TGTGCCAGCAGCTCCGACAGACAAGAGACCCAGTACTTC
.	TRBV19	TRBD1	TRBJ1-5	CASSIGTGGGNQPQHF	TGTGCCAGTAGTATTGGGACAGGGGGGGGCAATCAGCCCCAGCATTTT
once	TRBV9	TRBD2	TRBJ2-7	CASSPGTRDEQYF	TGTGCCAGCAGCCCCGGGACTAGGGACGAGCAGTACTTC
.	TRBV6-5	TRBD1	TRBJ2-7	CASRARDRGTYEQYF	TGTGCCAGCAGAGCACGGGACAGAGGCACCTACGAGCAGTACTTC
few	TRBV7-9	TRBD1	TRBJ2-5	CASSLRGIQETQYF	TGTGCCAGCAGCCTCAGGGGGATCCAAGAGACCCAGTACTTC
.	TRBV5-1	TRBD1	TRBJ2-5	CASKTGGAETQYF	TGCGCCAGCAAGACAGGGGGCGCAGAGACCCAGTACTTC
.	TRBV5-6	TRBD1	TRBJ1-4	CASSLQGPNEKLFF	TGTGCCAGCAGCTTACAGGGGCCTAATGAAAAACTGTTTTTT
.	TRBV10-3	TRBD1	TRBJ2-1	CAMNPTGGDEQFF	TGTGCCATGAATCCGACAGGGGGTGATGAGCAGTTCTTC
few	TRBV11-1	.	TRBJ2-2	CASSLYRAAGELFF	TGTGCCAGCAGCTTATACAGGGCGGCCGGGGAGCTGTTTTTT
.	TRBV7-6	TRBD1	TRBJ2-5	CASSSRDRGRGETQYF	TGTGCCAGCAGCTCCCGGGACAGGGGGCGCGGAGAGACCCAGTACTTC
.	TRBV7-3	.	TRBJ2-1	CASSLILSSYNEQFF	TGTGCCAGCAGCTTAATCCTCAGCTCCTACAATGAGCAGTTCTTC
.	TRBV10-3	.	TRBJ2-7	CAIREVTTDEQYF	TGTGCCATCAGGGAGGTCACTACGGACGAGCAGTACTTC
few	TRBV9	.	TRBJ1-2	CASSTPGYGYTF	TGTGCCAGCAGCACCCCAGGGTATGGCTACACCTTC
once	TRBV2	TRBD1	TRBJ2-5	CASSDSRDRDQETQYF	TGTGCCAGCAGTGATTCCCGGGACAGAGACCAAGAGACCCAGTACTTC
once	TRBV5-1	TRBD2	TRBJ2-2	CASSSGTSGGTGELFF	TGCGCCAGCAGCTCCGGGACTAGCGGGGGCACCGGGGAGCTGTTTTTT
.	TRBV29-1	TRBD2	TRBJ2-5	CSVEEGTSGISQETQYF	TGCAGCGTTGAAGAAGGGACTAGCGGTATATCCCAAGAGACCCAGTACTTC
.	TRBV10-2	.	TRBJ1-5	CASRIQGNQPQHF	TGCGCCAGCAGAATACAGGGCAATCAGCCCCAGCATTTT
.	TRBV5-1	TRBD1	TRBJ2-7	CASSREGGQGAYEQYF	TGCGCCAGCAGCCGTGAAGGGGGACAGGGGGCCTACGAGCAGTACTTC
.	TRBV19	TRBD2	TRBJ2-7	CASSWTSDYEQYF	TGTGCCAGTAGCTGGACTAGCGACTACGAGCAGTACTTC
.	TRBV5-1	.	TRBJ2-5	CASSAGIAAAQYF	TGCGCCAGCAGCGCAGGGATAGCGGCGGCCCAGTACTTC
.	TRBV5-6	TRBD1	TRBJ1-1	CASSAVQGERTEAFF	TGTGCCAGCAGCGCGGTGCAGGGGGAGCGCACTGAAGCTTTCTTT
.	TRBV6-4	TRBD2	TRBJ2-1	CASSDSASGAYNEQFF	TGTGCCAGCAGTGACTCTGCTAGCGGGGCCTACAATGAGCAGTTCTTC
.	TRBV7-2	TRBD1	TRBJ2-1	CASSSYIADRGPYNEQFF	TGTGCCAGCAGCTCCTATATTGCGGACAGGGGCCCCTACAATGAGCAGTTCTTC
.	TRBV19	.	TRBJ1-2	CASSRTGGGGYTF	TGTGCCAGTAGCAGAACGGGGGGCGGAGGCTACACCTTC
once	TRBV10-3	.	TRBJ2-2	CAISGTSSNTGELFF	TGTGCCATCAGCGGGACTTCCTCGAACACCGGGGAGCTGTTTTTT
.	TRBV5-1	.	TRBJ2-7	CASSLVGRYEQYF	TGCGCCAGCAGCTTGGTAGGGAGGTACGAGCAGTACTTC
.	TRBV27	TRBD1	TRBJ1-4	CASSWGTGQEKLFF	TGTGCCAGCAGTTGGGGGACAGGTCAGGAAAAACTGTTTTTT
.	TRBV27	TRBD1	TRBJ1-2	CASSPSGTGAGGYTF	TGTGCCAGCAGCCCCAGCGGGACAGGGGCGGGTGGCTACACCTTC
.	TRBV4-1	TRBD2	TRBJ2-6	CASSQDVGGGRSGANVLTF	TGCGCCAGCAGCCAAGATGTAGGCGGGGGGCGATCCGGGGCCAACGTCCTGACTTTC
.	TRBV9	.	TRBJ1-1	CASSGPRAGPGDTEAFF	TGTGCCAGCAGCGGACCTCGTGCGGGACCGGGGGACACTGAAGCTTTCTTT
.	TRBV9	TRBD2	TRBJ2-3	CASSVEGLAGGRGDTQYF	TGTGCCAGCAGCGTAGAGGGACTAGCGGGGGGCCGGGGAGATACGCAGTATTTT